Listed below are T cell receptor beta chains from one sample, sequenced in a study of blood T cells in healthy people across ages. MiXCR, applied by TCRdb to the 5' RACE reads, yields one record per CDR3 protein. The sample records about 640,000 distinct CDR3 sequences, roughly 53% being singletons. Sequencing was performed on blood. The receptor set was obtained from a man aged 55 to 70 in good health. CDR3s include the opening cysteine and the closing phenylalanine or tryptophan. The D gene is left open where the match is weak. A clone size is listed for some rows: how often the clone was seen (once, few, many), or a class if it is expanded.

d_gene	v_gene	j_gene	abundance	CDR3aa	CDR3nt
TRBD1	TRBV20-1	TRBJ2-7	-	CSVLTGTGPYEQYF	TGCAGTGTTTTAACCGGGACAGGGCCCTACGAGCAGTACTTC
-	TRBV20-1	TRBJ2-3	-	CSASEGRRTDTQYF	TGCAGTGCTAGTGAGGGGCGTCGCACAGATACGCAGTATTTT
-	TRBV10-3	TRBJ2-3	few	CAHSGVAGIDTQYF	TGTGCCCACTCAGGGGTAGCGGGTATAGATACGCAGTATTTT
-	TRBV28	TRBJ1-2	-	CASSLNPGGGYTF	TGTGCCAGCAGTTTGAATCCGGGGGGTGGCTACACCTTC
TRBD1	TRBV13	TRBJ2-3	-	CASSRTGTGYTDTQYF	TGTGCCAGCAGCCGAACCGGGACAGGGTACACAGATACGCAGTATTTT
-	TRBV12-3/TRBV12-4	TRBJ1-5	-	CASSLASGGHQPQHF	TGTGCCAGCAGTTTAGCTAGCGGGGGGCATCAGCCCCAGCATTTT
TRBD1	TRBV5-1	TRBJ1-4	few	CASSYGQGAGEKLFF	TGCGCCAGCAGCTACGGACAGGGGGCAGGAGAAAAACTGTTTTTT
-	TRBV10-3	TRBJ2-7	-	CAISDRSYEQYF	TGTGCCATCAGTGACAGGTCCTACGAGCAGTACTTC
-	TRBV12-3/TRBV12-4	TRBJ2-5	-	CASRVTGSQETQYF	TGTGCCAGCAGGGTAACAGGGTCCCAAGAGACCCAGTACTTC
-	TRBV20-1	TRBJ2-7	-	CSAVHARGAGEQYF	TGCAGTGCCGTCCACGCACGGGGGGCGGGCGAGCAGTACTTC
-	TRBV3-1	TRBJ1-1	-	CASSQDLRARAFF	TGTGCCAGCAGCCAAGACTTAAGGGCGCGAGCTTTCTTT
TRBD1	TRBV10-3	TRBJ1-1	-	CAISESLGQGASSEAFF	TGTGCCATCAGTGAGTCGCTAGGACAGGGGGCCTCGTCTGAAGCTTTCTTT
TRBD2	TRBV3-1	TRBJ2-2	-	CASSPKRAGASGTGELFF	TGTGCCAGCAGCCCAAAGCGAGCGGGGGCCTCGGGCACCGGGGAGCTGTTTTTT
TRBD1	TRBV20-1	TRBJ2-1	few	CSAGGQGAYNEQFF	TGCAGTGCGGGGGGACAGGGCGCCTACAATGAGCAGTTCTTC
-	TRBV20-1	TRBJ2-1	-	CSARSAGAKYNEQFF	TGCAGTGCTAGAAGTGCGGGGGCCAAATACAATGAGCAGTTCTTC
-	TRBV28	TRBJ1-1	few	CASRQGGTEAFF	TGTGCCAGCAGACAGGGCGGCACTGAAGCTTTCTTT
TRBD1	TRBV5-1	TRBJ1-1	-	CASSLTGGLNTEAFF	TGCGCCAGCAGCTTGACAGGGGGCCTGAACACTGAAGCTTTCTTT
-	TRBV28	TRBJ1-2	-	CASSLPGSEANYGYTF	TGTGCCAGCAGTTTACCGGGCTCCGAGGCTAACTATGGCTACACCTTC
-	TRBV7-8	TRBJ1-1	-	CASSLVSGALGSEAFF	TGTGCCAGCAGCTTAGTGTCAGGGGCCCTTGGCTCTGAAGCTTTCTTT
-	TRBV4-2	TRBJ1-6	-	CASRATDNSPLHF	TGTGCCAGCAGGGCGACAGATAATTCACCCCTCCACTTT
-	TRBV6-4	TRBJ1-1	-	CASSDTKPAPQAPMNTEAFF	TGTGCCAGCAGTGACACGAAACCGGCCCCGCAAGCACCTATGAACACTGAAGCTTTCTTT
-	TRBV7-2	TRBJ1-1	-	CASSLAAGLNTEAFF	TGTGCCAGCAGCCTGGCCGCGGGGCTGAACACTGAAGCTTTCTTT
TRBD2	TRBV7-2	TRBJ2-5	few	CASSFRLAGGETQYF	TGTGCCAGCAGCTTCCGACTAGCGGGGGGGGAGACCCAGTACTTC
TRBD2	TRBV28	TRBJ2-3	-	CASSLVLAGYTDTQYF	TGTGCCAGCAGTTTAGTTCTAGCGGGGTACACAGATACGCAGTATTTT
TRBD2	TRBV5-1	TRBJ2-5	-	CASSFGGGLETQYF	TGCGCCAGCAGCTTTGGCGGGGGTCTAGAGACCCAGTACTTC
TRBD2	TRBV6-5	TRBJ2-4	-	CASFRGEEYF	TGTGCCAGCTTTCGGGGGGAGGAGTACTTC
-	TRBV18	TRBJ2-1	-	CASSPDTYNEQFF	TGTGCCAGCTCACCTGACACCTACAATGAGCAGTTCTTC
TRBD2	TRBV6-4	TRBJ2-1	-	CASSDSGTSGGHNEQFF	TGTGCCAGCAGTGACTCTGGGACTAGCGGGGGGCACAATGAGCAGTTCTTC
-	TRBV7-2	TRBJ1-2	once	CASSLSSGLGYTF	TGTGCCAGCAGCTTATCGTCAGGGCTTGGCTACACCTTC
-	TRBV5-1	TRBJ2-7	-	CASSTQGPSSYEQYF	TGCGCCAGTTCGACCCAGGGACCGAGCTCCTACGAGCAGTACTTC
TRBD1	TRBV6-5	TRBJ1-1	-	CASTDRRGEAFF	TGTGCCAGCACGGACAGGAGGGGTGAAGCTTTCTTT
-	TRBV9	TRBJ2-7	-	CACSVAGTAEQYF	TGTGCCTGCAGCGTAGCGGGGACAGCCGAGCAGTACTTC
-	TRBV5-1	TRBJ2-4	-	CASSPTTSENIQYF	TGCGCCAGCAGCCCCACAACCAGCGAAAACATTCAGTACTTC
-	TRBV6-4	TRBJ2-3	-	CASSADNAVGTQYF	TGTGCCAGCAGCGCTGACAACGCCGTGGGTACGCAGTATTTT
-	TRBV11-2	TRBJ2-5	few	CASSQLSETQYF	TGTGCCAGCAGCCAGCTGTCGGAGACCCAGTACTTC
TRBD2	TRBV12-3/TRBV12-4	TRBJ2-1	once	CASSSRTSGSMYEQFF	TGTGCCAGCAGCTCTAGGACTAGCGGGAGTATGTACGAGCAGTTCTTC
TRBD1	TRBV4-2	TRBJ1-2	-	CASNSGQGGYGYTF	TGTGCCAGCAACTCGGGACAGGGCGGTTATGGCTACACCTTC
TRBD2	TRBV3-1	TRBJ2-5	-	CASSQAGLAGGQETQYF	TGTGCCAGCAGCCAAGCTGGTCTAGCGGGGGGGCAAGAGACCCAGTACTTC
-	TRBV25-1	TRBJ2-1	few	CASSEYLANEQFF	TGTGCCAGCAGTGAATATTTAGCCAATGAGCAGTTCTTC
-	TRBV7-2	TRBJ2-7	-	CASSLGQGNYNEQYF	TGTGCCAGCAGCTTAGGGCAGGGGAACTACAATGAGCAGTACTTC
-	TRBV20-1	TRBJ2-1	-	CSASPIDNEQFF	TGCAGTGCTAGCCCCATCGACAATGAGCAGTTCTTC
-	TRBV2	TRBJ2-5	few	CASSLDGGDSEETQYF	TGTGCCAGCAGCCTCGACGGGGGGGACAGCGAAGAGACCCAGTACTTC
TRBD1	TRBV7-9	TRBJ1-6	-	CASSKTRDRGRSPLHF	TGTGCCAGCAGCAAAACCCGGGACAGGGGCAGGTCACCCCTCCACTTT
TRBD2	TRBV11-2	TRBJ2-3	-	CASSLGGTSGRLDTQYF	TGTGCCAGCAGCTTAGGGGGGACTAGCGGACGCCTAGATACGCAGTATTTT
-	TRBV20-1	TRBJ2-3	-	CSARLGQYTDTQYF	TGCAGTGCTAGGCTCGGACAGTACACAGATACGCAGTATTTT
-	TRBV10-3	TRBJ1-1	-	CAISDNGNTEAFF	TGTGCCATCAGTGACAACGGGAACACTGAAGCTTTCTTT
TRBD1	TRBV10-3	TRBJ2-7	-	CAISEQGAGEQYF	TGTGCCATCAGTGAGCAGGGGGCTGGCGAGCAGTACTTC
-	TRBV20-1	TRBJ1-1	-	CSARRGRAEAFF	TGCAGTGCTAGACGGGGTCGCGCTGAAGCTTTCTTT
TRBD1	TRBV11-2	TRBJ2-7	few	CASSFGTGDGYEQYF	TGTGCCAGCAGCTTCGGGACAGGGGACGGGTACGAGCAGTACTTC
-	TRBV2	TRBJ2-5	once	CASSELGESSQYF	TGTGCCAGCAGCGAGCTGGGGGAGTCGTCCCAGTACTTC
-	TRBV11-2	TRBJ2-1	-	CASSFSYTNEQFF	TGTGCCAGCAGCTTTTCTTACACCAATGAGCAGTTCTTC